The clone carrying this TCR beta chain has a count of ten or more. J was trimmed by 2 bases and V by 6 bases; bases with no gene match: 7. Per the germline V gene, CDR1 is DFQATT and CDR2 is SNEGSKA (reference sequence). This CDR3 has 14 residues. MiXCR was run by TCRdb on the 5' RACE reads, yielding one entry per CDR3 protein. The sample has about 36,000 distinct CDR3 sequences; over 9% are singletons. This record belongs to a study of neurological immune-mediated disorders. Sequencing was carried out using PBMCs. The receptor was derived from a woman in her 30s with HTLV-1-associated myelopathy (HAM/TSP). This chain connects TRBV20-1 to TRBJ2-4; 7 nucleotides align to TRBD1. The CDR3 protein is CSAMKQGSKNIQYF. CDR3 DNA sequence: TGCAGTGCGATGAAACAGGGGTCCAAAAACATTCAGTACTTC.